The 12 T cell receptor beta chains below were found in one sample sequenced in a study of cytomegalovirus exposure and HLA in healthy donors (dated by TCRdb to 2016 to 2017). The library came from the immunoSEQ multiplex PCR assay. The multiplex PCR relied on a mix of 60 forward primers for TCR Vbeta segments and 13 reverse primers for TCR Jbeta segments. The table was pulled from immuneACCESS by TCRdb, which kept in-frame rearrangements only. Such tables lose some clones; where checked, under half of the loss comes from unresolved V genes, and the rest has no known cause. The sample includes 150,000 to 200,000 clones, with roughly 60% observed a single time. The ten largest clones capture 2.5% to 3% of the sample. Sequencing was carried out using PBMCs. Receptors originate from a man aged 35 to 55 in good health and CMV-seronegative.

The rearrangement joins TRBV19 to TRBJ2-1, with 9 nucleotides matching TRBD1. The germline V gene encodes CDR1 LNHDA and CDR2 SQIVND (reference sequence). The J segment lost 8 bases and the V segment lost 4 bases, leaving 6 bases of the junction unmatched. This CDR3 is 14 amino acids long. Here the CDR3 reads CASSTRTGVDEQFF. Here the CDR3 DNA reads TGTGCCAGTAGTACAAGGACAGGGGTGGATGAGCAGTTCTTC. Filled out from reference TRBV19 and TRBJ2-1, the complete variable domain reads DGGITQSPKYLFRKEGQNVTLSCEQNLNHDAMYWYRQDPGQGLRLIYYSQIVNDFQKGDIAEGYSVSREKKESFPLTVTSAQKNPTAFYLCASSTRTGVDEQFFGPGTRLTVL.

The chain recombines TRBV11-2 with TRBJ1-2; a possible D gene is TRBD1 (6 bases). The CDR3 has 14 amino acids. Germline V gene lookup returns CDR1 SGHAT and CDR2 FQNNGV. The V gene lost 4 bases and the J gene lost 8 bases, with 17 bases spanning the gap. CDR3 sequence reads: CASSSRTAERGYTF. The CDR3 DNA follows: TGTGCCAGCAGCTCCCGGACAGCAGAAAGAGGCTACACCTTC.

The chain uses TRBV5-3 and TRBJ1-4; no definite D call. TRBV5-3 is known as an ORF, though its function is uncertain. V lost 4 bases to trimming and J lost 4 bases, with 8 bases between them. This CDR3 is built from 13 residues. CDR3: CARSPRVNEKLFF. The CDR3 DNA reads TGTGCCAGAAGCCCTCGGGTTAATGAAAAACTGTTTTTT.

This clone was seen a few times. Within the sample, other DNA sequences also encode this same CDR3. The genes are TRBV7-9 and TRBJ1-1; the match to TRBD1 covers 7 bases. This CDR3 is built from 15 residues. The V and J ends lost 5 bases and 1 base, in that order; junction bases with no gene match: 7. The germline V gene encodes CDR1 SEHNR and CDR2 FQNEAQ (reference sequence). CDR3 bases: TGTGCCAGCAGCCCACGACAGGGTTCGAACACTGAAGCTTTCTTT. Its protein is CASSPRQGSNTEAFF.

This chain links TRBV6-1 with TRBJ1-6; 7 nucleotides align to TRBD1. This CDR3 contains 16 residues. J lost 5 bases, V lost 0 bases, and 4 bases had no gene match. Germline V gives CDR1 MNHNS, CDR2 SASEGT. Here the CDR3 reads CASSEALRGNNSPLHF. Written as DNA, the CDR3 is TGTGCCAGCAGTGAAGCGCTCAGGGGGAATAATTCACCCCTCCACTTT.

This clone was seen a single time. The CDR3 sequence: CASSVGLAGITDTQYF. The CDR3 DNA reads as TGTGCCAGCAGCGTAGGGCTAGCGGGGATCACAGATACGCAGTATTTT. The chain joins TRBV9 to TRBJ2-3; 9 bases line up with TRBD2. CDR3 size: 16 residues. CDR1 and CDR2 from the germline V gene are SGDLS and YYNGEE. J was trimmed by 2 bases and V by 0 bases; bases with no gene match: 4.

This chain connects TRBV7-2 to TRBJ1-2, with 9 nucleotides matching TRBD1. The CDR3 totals 13 residues. Losses at the gene ends were 5 bases for V and 7 bases for J; bases not matched to a gene: 5. Per germline, CDR1 SGHTA and CDR2 FQGNSA. The CDR3 bases are TGTGCCAGCAGCGCCACAGGGGGCTCTGGCTACACCTTC. Translated, it gives CASSATGGSGYTF. Based on the CDR3 plus reference TRBV7-2 and TRBJ1-2, the full variable domain is GAGVSQSPSNKVTEKGKDVELRCDPISGHTALYWYRQSLGQGLEFLIYFQGNSAPDKSGLPSDRFSAERTGGSVSTLTIQRTQQEDSAVYLCASSATGGSGYTFGSGTRLTVV.

A word on this clone: A junction boundary mismatches the germline segment, possibly from a read error. CDR3 protein: CVSSNRIFSGANVLTF. CDR3 nucleotide sequence: TGTGTCAGCAGTAACAGAATTTTCTCTGGGGCCAACGTCCTGACTTTC. The V and J genes are TRBV25-1 and TRBJ2-6, with D unclear. Germline loops: CDR1 MGHDK, CDR2 SYGVNS. CDR3 length equals 16 residues.

The chain links TRBV9 to TRBJ2-5, with D possibly being TRBD2 (7 bases). Germline lookup yields CDR1 SGDLS and CDR2 YYNGEE. The CDR3 is 18 amino acids. The germline V and J ends were trimmed by 2 bases and 3 bases, with 23 bases remaining between them. CDR3 in amino acids: CASSVLPRGDTEKETQYF. CDR3 DNA: TGTGCCAGCAGCGTCCTCCCCCGGGGGGACACTGAGAAAGAGACCCAGTACTTC.

In this sample, this clone turned up a few times. The chain couples TRBV29-1 to TRBJ1-1; TRBD1 matches 7 bases. With 1 base clipped from V and 0 bases from J, the junction kept 8 bases outside the gene matches. This CDR3 is 16 amino acids long. Germline V gene data show CDR1 as SQVTM and CDR2 as ANQGSEA. The CDR3 coding sequence is TGCAGCGTTGAAGGGGCAGGGGGAGTGGTGAACACTGAAGCTTTCTTT. Translation gives CSVEGAGGVVNTEAFF.

The CDR3 spells CASSRTGRGTNEKLFF. The CDR3 DNA is TGTGCCAGCAGCCGGACGGGGAGAGGAACTAATGAAAAACTGTTTTTT. The chain recombines TRBV7-9 with TRBJ1-4; D unresolved. This CDR3 region has 16 residues. Trimming removed 5 bases from V and 1 base from J, with 14 bases in between. The germline CDR1 and CDR2 sequences are SEHNR and FQNEAQ (reference sequence). Full variable domain (outside the CDR3, taken from reference TRBV7-9 and TRBJ1-4): DTGVSQNPRHKITKRGQNVTFRCDPISEHNRLYWYRQTLGQGPEFLTYFQNEAQLEKSRLLSDRFSAERPKGSFSTLEIQRTEQGDSAMYLCASSRTGRGTNEKLFFGSGTQLSVL.

The V call is TRBV15, the J call TRBJ1-1; D is perhaps TRBD1 (5 bases). Looked up from germline, CDR1 is LNHNV and CDR2 is YYDKDF (reference sequence). Trimming took 4 bases from V and 4 from J, leaving 16 bases between them. This CDR3 region has 15 residues. CDR3 region: CATSTAGKKGTEAFF. In nucleotides, the CDR3 is TGTGCCACCAGCACCGCAGGGAAAAAAGGCACTGAAGCTTTCTTT. Together with reference TRBV15 and TRBJ1-1, the CDR3 gives the full variable domain: DAMVIQNPRYQVTQFGKPVTLSCSQTLNHNVMYWYQQKSSQAPKLLFHYYDKDFNNEADTPDNFQSRRPNTSFCFLDIRSPGLGDTAMYLCATSTAGKKGTEAFFGQGTRLTVV.